The source of this T cell receptor beta chain is a study of T cell changes during pregnancy in multiple sclerosis. V was cut by 4 bases and J by 0 bases, with 15 bases left in between. The CDR3 spans 16 residues. Germline CDR1 and CDR2: MNHEY and SMNVEV (reference sequence). Produced via immunoSEQ multiplex PCR; TCRdb's table is partial and in-frame only. In the table there are over 100,000 clones, about 90% of which are singletons. The chain couples TRBV27 to TRBJ1-2; D perhaps matches TRBD1 (5 bases). This specimen was peripheral blood, taken in the third trimester of pregnancy. The TCR was taken from a female donor with multiple sclerosis, enrolled in a pregnancy study. CDR3 sequence (DNA): TGTGCCAGCAGTTCGGGGGTACCCTCCTCTAACTATGGCTACACCTTC. This codes for CASSSGVPSSNYGYTF.